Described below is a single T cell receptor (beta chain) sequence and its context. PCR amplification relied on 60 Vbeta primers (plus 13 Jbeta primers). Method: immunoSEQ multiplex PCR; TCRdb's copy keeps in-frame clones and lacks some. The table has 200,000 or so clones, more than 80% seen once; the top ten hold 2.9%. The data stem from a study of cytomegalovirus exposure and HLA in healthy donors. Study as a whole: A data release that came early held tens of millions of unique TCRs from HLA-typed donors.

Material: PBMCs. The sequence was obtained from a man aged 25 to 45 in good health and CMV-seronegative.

The CDR3 reads CATSRRQVGTEAFF. DNA for the CDR3: TGTGCCACCAGCAGACGACAGGTAGGCACTGAAGCTTTCTTT. The chain carries TRBV15 and TRBJ1-1, with D possibly matching TRBD1 (6 bases). V was shortened by 2 bases and J by 4 bases, with 11 bases between the two germline ends. Germline V gives CDR1 LNHNV, CDR2 YYDKDF (reference sequence). The CDR3 spans 14 residues.